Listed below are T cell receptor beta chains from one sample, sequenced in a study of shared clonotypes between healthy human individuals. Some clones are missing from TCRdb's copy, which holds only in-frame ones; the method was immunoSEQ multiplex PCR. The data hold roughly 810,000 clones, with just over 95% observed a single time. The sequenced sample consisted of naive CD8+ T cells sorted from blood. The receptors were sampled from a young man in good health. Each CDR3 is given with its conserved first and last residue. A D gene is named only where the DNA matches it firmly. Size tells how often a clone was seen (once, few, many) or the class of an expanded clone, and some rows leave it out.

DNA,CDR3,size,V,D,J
TGTGCCAGCAGTGCGGAAGGGACTGAAGCTTTCTTT,CASSAEGTEAFF,NA,TRBV6-5,NA,TRBJ1-1
TGTGCCAGCAGTTTGCTAGCGGGATCCTCTAGCACAGATACGCAGTATTTT,CASSLLAGSSSTDTQYF,once,TRBV28,TRBD2,TRBJ2-3
TGTGCCAGCAGTGACTACAGGGCCGCTAACTATGGCTACACCTTC,CASSDYRAANYGYTF,NA,TRBV25-1,NA,TRBJ1-2
TGTGCCCTCAACTTGAACAACCAGAGAAAAGAGACCCAGTACTTC,CALNLNNQRKETQYF,NA,TRBV2,NA,TRBJ2-5
TGTGCCAGCAGTTACTCTCCGGGAGATAGCTACAATGAGCAGTTCTTC,CASSYSPGDSYNEQFF,NA,TRBV6-5,NA,TRBJ2-1
TGCAGCGTTGGGGCGACTAGCGGGAGGCCCATCAATGAGCAGTTCTTC,CSVGATSGRPINEQFF,NA,TRBV29-1,TRBD2,TRBJ2-1
TGTGCCAGCAGCTTAGGTAGCGGGTCCGGTTACGAGCAGTACTTC,CASSLGSGSGYEQYF,once,TRBV7-9,TRBD2,TRBJ2-7
TGTGCCAGCAGCCAAGTAGGGGGAAACAATGAGCAGTTCTTC,CASSQVGGNNEQFF,NA,TRBV14,NA,TRBJ2-1
TGTGCCAGCAGCTTGCTAGGTACGCAGTATTTT,CASSLLGTQYF,NA,TRBV5-6,NA,TRBJ2-3
TGTGCCAGCAGTTTTGGACAGAGAAACACTGAAGCTTTCTTT,CASSFGQRNTEAFF,NA,TRBV28,NA,TRBJ1-1
TGTGCCAGCAGTTTGACAGAGTTAAACGAGCAGTACTTC,CASSLTELNEQYF,NA,TRBV27,NA,TRBJ2-7
TGTGCCAGCAGCGTAAAGTCGTGGGACAGGGGAATCAATGAGCAGTTCTTC,CASSVKSWDRGINEQFF,NA,TRBV9,TRBD1,TRBJ2-1
TGTGCCAGCAGCCTACTTAGCGGGAGGGCCCCCGGGGAGCTGTTTTTT,CASSLLSGRAPGELFF,NA,TRBV6-6,TRBD2,TRBJ2-2
TGTGCCAGCAGGGTCTACAACTATGGCTACACCTTC,CASRVYNYGYTF,few,TRBV2,NA,TRBJ1-2
TGTGCCATCAGTGAAACTTTGACAGGGTCTCCCTACGAGCAGTACTTC,CAISETLTGSPYEQYF,once,TRBV10-3,TRBD1,TRBJ2-7
TGTGCCAGCAGCGATAGCGGGAGGGCCAGAGATACGCAGTATTTT,CASSDSGRARDTQYF,once,TRBV9,TRBD2,TRBJ2-3
TGTGCCAGCAGTCCCATAGCGGGAGGGGTGAAGACCCAGTACTTC,CASSPIAGGVKTQYF,NA,TRBV27,TRBD2,TRBJ2-5
TGTGCCAGCTCACCCGAACTAGCGGGAGAGATAGATACGCAGTATTTT,CASSPELAGEIDTQYF,NA,TRBV18,TRBD2,TRBJ2-3
TGTGCCTGGAGTGTGGGACTTACTAGCACAGATACGCAGTATTTT,CAWSVGLTSTDTQYF,NA,TRBV30,NA,TRBJ2-3
TGTGCCAGCAGCTGGGGGGCGGATCCCACAGATACGCAGTATTTT,CASSWGADPTDTQYF,NA,TRBV7-9,NA,TRBJ2-3
TGTGCCAGCAGCTATTTCCGCGGGGTAGCGGAAGATACGCAGTATTTT,CASSYFRGVAEDTQYF,NA,TRBV14,NA,TRBJ2-3
TGCAGCGTCCAAGCCCAGGGATTTGAGCAGTTCTTC,CSVQAQGFEQFF,NA,TRBV29-1,NA,TRBJ2-1
TGTGCCAGCGGCAGGAACACCGGGGAGCTGTTTTTT,CASGRNTGELFF,NA,TRBV27,NA,TRBJ2-2
TGCAGCGTTGGTGGGGACACTGAAGCTTTCTTT,CSVGGDTEAFF,NA,TRBV29-1,NA,TRBJ1-1
TGTGCCAGCAGCTTAAGCGGGGGCACAGATACGCAGTATTTT,CASSLSGGTDTQYF,NA,TRBV7-6,TRBD2,TRBJ2-3
TGTGCCAGCAGCTTAGCTGTGGCTGGACCTTATGGCTACACCTTC,CASSLAVAGPYGYTF,NA,TRBV7-2,NA,TRBJ1-2
TGCAGCGCCGTCGGTCAGGGGTTGGTCACTGAAGCTTTCTTT,CSAVGQGLVTEAFF,NA,TRBV29-1,NA,TRBJ1-1
TGTGCCAGCAGTGAAGGGGCGGGGAGATTTCTTTACGAGCAGTACTTC,CASSEGAGRFLYEQYF,NA,TRBV6-1,NA,TRBJ2-7
TGTGCCAGCAGCCAAGGACTAGCGGGCACAGATACGCAGTATTTT,CASSQGLAGTDTQYF,NA,TRBV14,TRBD2,TRBJ2-3
TGTGCCAGCAGCATGGAAGGGGGACGATCGGGCTATGAGCAGTTCTTC,CASSMEGGRSGYEQFF,NA,TRBV9,NA,TRBJ2-1
TGCAGCGTTACGGGACTAGCGGGCCTCACAGATACGCAGTATTTT,CSVTGLAGLTDTQYF,NA,TRBV29-1,TRBD2,TRBJ2-3
TGCGCCAGCAGCCAAGAAGGCAGAATCAACTATGGCTACACCTTC,CASSQEGRINYGYTF,NA,TRBV4-1,NA,TRBJ1-2
TGTGCCACCGGAGAAACGGCAGATACGCAGTATTTT,CATGETADTQYF,NA,TRBV10-3,NA,TRBJ2-3
TGCAGCGTTGACAACCCCCTCTCTGGGGCTGAAGCTTTCTTT,CSVDNPLSGAEAFF,NA,TRBV29-1,NA,TRBJ1-1
TGTGCCAGCAGCTTAGGACTAGCGGACCTAAATGAGCAGTTCTTC,CASSLGLADLNEQFF,NA,TRBV13,TRBD2,TRBJ2-1
TGTGCCAGCAGTTCGACAGGGGTTAGCAATCAGCCCCAGCATTTT,CASSSTGVSNQPQHF,NA,TRBV7-9,TRBD1,TRBJ1-5
TGCAGCGTTGACAAGATCGGAAACAATGAGCAGTTCTTC,CSVDKIGNNEQFF,NA,TRBV29-1,NA,TRBJ2-1
TGTGCCAGCAGCGTAGGGCAGGGAGCCTACGAGCAGTACTTC,CASSVGQGAYEQYF,NA,TRBV9,NA,TRBJ2-7
TGTGCCAGCACCGGCGGTTCGGTAAACACCGGGGAGCTGTTTTTT,CASTGGSVNTGELFF,NA,TRBV28,NA,TRBJ2-2
TGCGCCAGCAGCTTGGGATCTAGCGGGAGCCTAGTTGACACCGGGGAGCTGTTTTTT,CASSLGSSGSLVDTGELFF,NA,TRBV5-1,TRBD2,TRBJ2-2
TGTGCCAGCAGTTCAACCGGGACCACGGTACCCGGCGAGCAGTACTTC,CASSSTGTTVPGEQYF,NA,TRBV7-6,NA,TRBJ2-7
TGTGCCAGCAGCTCCACAAGTCCTACTAGTAAGGCCCTTCACGAGCAGTACTTC,CASSSTSPTSKALHEQYF,NA,TRBV7-9,NA,TRBJ2-7
TGCGCCAGCCCCGCCGGGACAGGGGACAATGGGGCCAACGTCCTGACTTTC,CASPAGTGDNGANVLTF,NA,TRBV5-1,TRBD1,TRBJ2-6
TGTGCCAGCAGCTTATCTCCGGATCGGGGGGCAGGTGGGGCCAACGTCCTGACTTTC,CASSLSPDRGAGGANVLTF,NA,TRBV7-6,NA,TRBJ2-6
TGTGCCAGCAGTTACAGCAGAACTAATGAAAAACTGTTTTTT,CASSYSRTNEKLFF,NA,TRBV6-5,NA,TRBJ1-4
TGTGCCAGCAGCCCAGACAGGGAGGGATCCAGTGAGCAGTTCTTC,CASSPDREGSSEQFF,NA,TRBV7-9,NA,TRBJ2-1
TGTGCCAGCAGAACCAACTTTGAAGCTTTCTTT,CASRTNFEAFF,NA,TRBV27,NA,TRBJ1-1
TGTGCCAGCAGCTTCAACACGGTCTACGAGCAGTACTTC,CASSFNTVYEQYF,NA,TRBV6-5,NA,TRBJ2-7
TGTGCCAGCAGTGGGGCTAGCGCCAACAATGAGCAGTTCTTC,CASSGASANNEQFF,once,TRBV2,NA,TRBJ2-1
TGTGCCACCAGCAGTCGGACTGAAGCTTTCTTT,CATSSRTEAFF,NA,TRBV15,NA,TRBJ1-1
TGTGCCAGCAGCCAAAGCGACAGGAGGCAATCCTACTCTGGGGCCAACGTCCTGACTTTC,CASSQSDRRQSYSGANVLTF,once,TRBV14,NA,TRBJ2-6
TGTGCCAGCAGTGTGGAGGACAATGAGCAGTTCTTC,CASSVEDNEQFF,NA,TRBV7-6,NA,TRBJ2-1
TGTGCCAGCTCACCGGACCCCGGGACAGACTACGAGCAGTACTTC,CASSPDPGTDYEQYF,once,TRBV18,TRBD1,TRBJ2-7
TGTGCCAGCAGTGGGACCGTCTTCAATGAGCAGTTCTTC,CASSGTVFNEQFF,NA,TRBV6-5,NA,TRBJ2-1
TGTGCCATCAGTGTCGAGATCTCTGGAAACACCATATATTTT,CAISVEISGNTIYF,NA,TRBV10-3,NA,TRBJ1-3
TGTGCCAGCAGCCCGGACAGCCAAGAGACCCAGTACTTC,CASSPDSQETQYF,NA,TRBV7-9,NA,TRBJ2-5
TGTGCCAGCAGGTTCGCGAATCAGCCCCAGCATTTT,CASRFANQPQHF,NA,TRBV28,NA,TRBJ1-5